What follows are 21 T cell receptor beta chains derived from one specimen sequenced in a study of blood T cell repertoires in COVID-19. Using immunoSEQ multiplex PCR, the repertoire was profiled, and TCRdb retains in-frame clones only, with some absent. The data contain about 190,000 clones, more than 70% of them singletons. The sample taken for sequencing was peripheral blood. Source of these receptors: a man between 18 and 35 years old with active or convalescent COVID-19.

The chain recombines TRBV10-3 with TRBJ1-2; TRBD1 agrees at 9 bases. With V trimmed by 2 bases and J by 6 bases, 7 bases remained unmatched. Germline V gene data show CDR1 as ENHRY and CDR2 as SYGVKD. This CDR3 region has 15 residues. The CDR3 sequence: CAISEGKTGGHGYTF. CDR3 DNA: TGTGCCATCAGTGAGGGAAAGACAGGGGGACATGGCTACACCTTC.

This clone came up once. The chain combines TRBV25-1 with TRBJ1-2, with 8 bases aligning to TRBD1. Germline loops: CDR1 MGHDK, CDR2 SYGVNS. J was trimmed by 7 bases and V by 6 bases; bases with no gene match: 7. The CDR3 is made up of 13 amino acids. CDR3 coding DNA: TGTGCCAGCAGGGGAATCAGGGGGCCTGGCTACACCTTC. It codes for CASRGIRGPGYTF.

This chain uses TRBV28 with TRBJ1-1; 10 positions match TRBD1. Germline assignment: CDR1 MDHEN and CDR2 SYDVKM. Trimming at V came to 5 bases and at J to 7 bases, leaving 10 bases not matched to a gene. CDR3 length equals 15 residues. The CDR3 DNA reads as TGTGCCAGCAGTCCTCCGGACAGGGGGGAGCTTGAAGCTTTCTTT. Translated: CASSPPDRGELEAFF.

The chain joins TRBV7-9 to TRBJ2-3; 8 positions match TRBD2. Germline values: CDR1 SEHNR, CDR2 FQNEAQ (reference sequence). The V gene end was trimmed by 5 bases and the J gene end by 2 bases; junction bases not matched to a gene: 9. The CDR3 contains 16 residues. DNA for the CDR3: TGTGCCAGCAGCCCCAGCCTAGCGGGTATCACAGATACGCAGTATTTT. Translated: CASSPSLAGITDTQYF.

This sequence joins TRBV29-1 and TRBJ2-1; the D is unclear. Trimming cost V 4 bases and J 6 bases, with 19 bases left between them. There are 15 residues in the CDR3. Germline V gives CDR1 SQVTM, CDR2 ANQGSEA. The CDR3 reads CSVVGFGVGFNEQFF. In nucleotides, the CDR3 is TGCAGCGTTGTTGGGTTCGGAGTCGGCTTCAATGAGCAGTTCTTC.

The rearrangement links TRBV12-3 or TRBV12-4 to TRBJ2-3, with 7 bases matching TRBD2. This CDR3 is 13 amino acids long. Trimming took 7 bases from V and 4 from J; bases not matched to a gene: 5. The chain's CDR3 is CASTGGRADTQYF. The CDR3 DNA reads as TGTGCCAGCACCGGGGGGAGAGCAGATACGCAGTATTTT.

The CDR3 coding sequence is TGTGCCAGCAGAACCTTCACCGGGACAGGGGCCCATGAGCAGTTCTTC. It yields the protein CASRTFTGTGAHEQFF. V usage is TRBV7-9 and J usage is TRBJ2-1, with TRBD1 matching 10 bases. With V trimmed by 6 bases and J by 8 bases, 13 bases remained unmatched. The CDR3 extends over 16 amino acids. Per the germline V gene, CDR1 is SEHNR and CDR2 is FQNEAQ (reference sequence).

This chain uses TRBV15 with TRBJ1-1, with D maybe TRBD1 (5 bases). V lost 0 bases and J 2 bases, leaving 13 bases between the germline ends. Per the germline V gene, CDR1 is LNHNV and CDR2 is YYDKDF (reference sequence). This CDR3 comprises 16 residues. The CDR3 DNA sequence: TGTGCCACCAGCAGAGATAGGGGCGGATTTAACACTGAAGCTTTCTTT. Encoded protein: CATSRDRGGFNTEAFF.

As DNA, the CDR3 is TGTGCCAGCAGGAGGGACTGGAACACTGAAGCTTTCTTT. Translated, it gives CASRRDWNTEAFF. This chain uses TRBV3-1 (or the pseudogene TRBV3-2) with TRBJ1-1; TRBD1 might be the D (5 bases). The CDR3 spans 13 residues. Germline values: CDR1 LGHDT, CDR2 YNNKEL (reference sequence). V was shortened by 6 bases and J by 1 base, with 9 bases between the two germline ends.

This chain links TRBV19 with TRBJ2-7; 10 positions agree with TRBD1. CDR1 is LNHDA and CDR2 is SQIVND in the germline V gene (reference sequence). J was trimmed by 4 bases and V by 4 bases; bases with no gene match: 7. The CDR3 sequence is 15 residues long. This chain's CDR3 is CASSNQGQGRYEQYF. The CDR3, as DNA: TGTGCCAGTAGTAACCAGGGACAGGGGCGGTACGAGCAGTACTTC. Full variable domain (remainder filled in from reference TRBV19 and TRBJ2-7): DGGITQSPKYLFRKEGQNVTLSCEQNLNHDAMYWYRQDPGQGLRLIYYSQIVNDFQKGDIAEGYSVSREKKESFPLTVTSAQKNPTAFYLCASSNQGQGRYEQYFGPGTRLTVT.

The V gene is TRBV7-9, the J gene TRBJ2-7; D is ambiguous. The CDR3 is made up of 10 amino acids. Germline-derived CDR1 and CDR2 are SEHNR and FQNEAQ (reference sequence). Trimming took 6 bases from V and 6 from J, leaving 6 bases between them. CDR3 nucleotides: TGTGCCAGCAGGCGCCCCGAGCAGTACTTC. Protein product: CASRRPEQYF.

The chain carries TRBV19 and TRBJ2-2; TRBD1 is a possible D gene (5 bases). The CDR3 totals 16 residues. V was trimmed by 1 base and J by 1 base, leaving 10 bases between them. The germline CDR1 and CDR2 sequences are LNHDA and SQIVND (reference sequence). The CDR3 DNA reads TGTGCCAGTAGTATAGTCGCGACAGTGAACACCGGGGAGCTGTTTTTT. Translating it yields CASSIVATVNTGELFF.

The V call is TRBV30, the J call TRBJ1-4, with D possibly being TRBD1 (6 bases). This CDR3 contains 15 residues. V lost 3 bases and J lost 8, with 19 bases in between. CDR1 GTSNPN and CDR2 SVGIG come from the germline V gene (reference sequence). CDR3 loop: CAWSFAGGLREKLFF. CDR3 nucleotides: TGTGCCTGGAGCTTCGCGGGGGGCTTAAGGGAAAAACTGTTTTTT. Based on the CDR3 plus reference TRBV30 and TRBJ1-4, the full variable domain is SQTIHQWPATLVQPVGSPLSLECTVEGTSNPNLYWYRQAAGRGLQLLFYSVGIGQISSEVPQNLSASRPQDRQFILSSKKLLLSDSGFYLCAWSFAGGLREKLFFGSGTQLSVL.

The chain uses TRBV7-9 and TRBJ2-7; D is possibly TRBD1 (5 bases). V lost 2 bases and J lost 7, with 12 bases in between. This CDR3 is 13 amino acids long. In germline, CDR1 is SEHNR, CDR2 FQNEAQ (reference sequence). CDR3 sequence reads: CASSLIVRGEQYF. CDR3 bases: TGTGCCAGCAGCTTAATCGTAAGGGGTGAGCAGTACTTC.

This chain connects TRBV30 to TRBJ1-2, with TRBD1 matching 8 bases. V dropped 1 base and J dropped 3; count of bases not matched to a gene: 4. Germline CDR1 reads GTSNPN; CDR2 reads SVGIG (reference sequence). The CDR3 is 14 residues long. The CDR3 bases are TGTGCCTGGAGTGCAGACAGGGGTGACTATGGCTACACCTTC. Translated: CAWSADRGDYGYTF.

This clone was observed many times. The chain has TRBV25-1 and TRBJ2-5; TRBD2 agrees at 7 bases. CDR3 size: 15 residues. CDR1 MGHDK and CDR2 SYGVNS come from the germline V gene. The V segment lost 0 bases and the J segment 1 base; nucleotides outside the gene matches: 2. In DNA form, the CDR3 reads TGTGCCAGCAGTGAATATTCGGGAGGCCAAGAGACCCAGTACTTC. Translating gives CASSEYSGGQETQYF.

This chain links TRBV7-8 with TRBJ2-7, with 9 bases aligning to TRBD1. The germline V gene encodes CDR1 SGHVS and CDR2 FQNEAQ. This CDR3 spans 14 amino acids. After removal of 5 bases from V and 3 bases from J, the junction contained 5 bases not matched to a gene. DNA for the CDR3: TGTGCCAGCAGCCCCCCGGACAGGGGCTACGAGCAGTACTTC. It yields the protein CASSPPDRGYEQYF. The entire variable domain, with the rest obtained from reference TRBV7-8 and TRBJ2-7, is as follows: GAGVSQSPRYKVAKRGQDVALRCDPISGHVSLFWYQQALGQGPEFLTYFQNEAQLDKSGLPSDRFFAERPEGSVSTLKIQRTQQEDSAVYLCASSPPDRGYEQYFGPGTRLTVT.

The chain joins TRBV25-1 to TRBJ1-1, with D perhaps TRBD1 (6 bases). The germline gives CDR1 MGHDK, CDR2 SYGVNS. The CDR3 totals 13 residues. Trimming left V 9 bases short and J 3 bases short, with 14 bases between. CDR3: CASRDRMYTEAFF. As DNA, the CDR3 is TGTGCCAGTAGAGACAGGATGTACACTGAAGCTTTCTTT.

The rearrangement joins TRBV19 to TRBJ2-2; D is possibly TRBD1 (6 bases). The CDR3 length is 13 residues. Germline CDR1 reads LNHDA; CDR2 reads SQIVND (reference sequence). The ends were cut back, 1 base at V and 7 bases at J, with 7 bases in the middle. The CDR3 reads CASSIGQVGELFF. CDR3 nucleotide sequence: TGTGCCAGTAGTATAGGACAGGTCGGGGAGCTGTTTTTT.

J is TRBJ1-1 and V is TRBV2, with TRBD1 identical over 10 bases. The CDR3 is made up of 15 amino acids. Germline CDR1 is SNHLY and CDR2 is FYNNEI. V lost 5 bases to trimming and J lost 4 bases; unmatched junction nucleotides: 7. The CDR3 DNA follows: TGTGCCAGCAGTATAGTAGACAGGGGGCTCACTGAAGCTTTCTTT. Its protein product is CASSIVDRGLTEAFF.

This chain joins TRBV5-5 and TRBJ1-5, with a possible D match to TRBD1 (5 bases). Trimming cost V 6 bases and J 2 bases, with 21 bases left between them. Germline V gives CDR1 SGHKS, CDR2 YYEKEE (reference sequence). This CDR3 spans 17 amino acids. CDR3 bases: TGTGCCAGCACCCCGGGTGGGGACTCTTATGGCAATCAGCCCCAGCATTTT. Its translation: CASTPGGDSYGNQPQHF.